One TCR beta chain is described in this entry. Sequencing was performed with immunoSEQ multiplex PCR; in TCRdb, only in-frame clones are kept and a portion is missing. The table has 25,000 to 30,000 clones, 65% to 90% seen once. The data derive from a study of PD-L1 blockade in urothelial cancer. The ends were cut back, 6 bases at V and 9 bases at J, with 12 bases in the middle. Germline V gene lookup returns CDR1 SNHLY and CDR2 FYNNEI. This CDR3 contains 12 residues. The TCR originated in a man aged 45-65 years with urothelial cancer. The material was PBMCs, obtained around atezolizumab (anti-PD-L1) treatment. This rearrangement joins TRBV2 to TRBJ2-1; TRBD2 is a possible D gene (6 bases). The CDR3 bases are TGTGCCAGCAGAAGTGGGGGGACTGAGCAGTTCTTC. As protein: CASRSGGTEQFF.